A single sample gave rise to the 3 T cell receptor beta chains below, sequenced in a study of technical replicates of blood from a handful of donors (dated by TCRdb to the late 2010s). Receptor amplification or capture employed the immunoSEQ multiplex PCR assay. The immuneACCESS repertoire file appears here via TCRdb, limited to in-frame rearrangements. These files lack a portion of the clones; in checked studies, under half of the deficit traces to unresolved V genes, and the cause of the others is not known. The sample includes 85,000 to 100,000 clones, with about 94% observed a single time. Over 0.25% of the sample comes from the top ten. The sequenced sample was T cells isolated from PBMCs. All receptors derive from a human donor in good health.

The CDR3 protein is CASHSGRATGELFF. In DNA, the CDR3 is TGTGCCAGCCATAGCGGGAGAGCCACCGGGGAGCTGTTTTTT. This chain uses TRBV2 with TRBJ2-2; 9 bases map to TRBD2. Per germline, CDR1 SNHLY and CDR2 FYNNEI. The CDR3 has 14 residues. Trimming took 8 bases from V and 4 from J; bases not matched to a gene: 5.

The chain links TRBV4-2 to TRBJ2-7; the match to TRBD2 covers 9 bases. This CDR3 comprises 20 residues. Germline assignment: CDR1 LGHNA and CDR2 YNFKEQ. The V and J ends lost 0 bases and 3 bases, in that order; junction bases with no gene match: 18. The CDR3 is CASSQETGGSGGPFSYEQYF. The CDR3 DNA reads TGTGCCAGCAGCCAAGAGACCGGGGGTAGCGGGGGTCCCTTTAGCTACGAGCAGTACTTC.

The rearrangement links TRBV5-1 to TRBJ2-3; 8 bases are shared with TRBD1. CDR3 length: 14 amino acids. V lost 6 bases and J lost 6; bases outside the gene matches: 9. The germline gives CDR1 SGHRS, CDR2 YFSETQ. For the CDR3, the DNA is TGCGCCAGCACCCCGGACAGGGCAGAGGATACGCAGTATTTT. Protein product: CASTPDRAEDTQYF.